The present TCR beta chain was sequenced within a study of T cells in Graves' hyperthyroidism and ophthalmopathy. Findings of the study overall: Blood also carried most thyroid clonotypes expanded above 0.001. A model using 13 V-J features told ophthalmopathy apart from stable hyperthyroidism.

In the ophthalmopathy cohort, Clinical Activity Score was at least 3, NOSPECS grade at least 4, and duration under 3 months. Diagnoses rested on clinical symptoms, serum thyroxine and TRAb, thyroid ultrasound and orbital computed tomography. This clonotype was seen only a few times. Its target is unknown. It was RNA transcripts that yielded the amplified TCR beta CDR3 regions. TCR CDR3 underwent first-round RT-PCR with the HTBI primer set. Each CDR3 protein gets one entry after TCRdb re-called the multiplex PCR reads with MiXCR. This table holds hundreds of thousands of distinct CDR3 sequences, roughly 21% found once. Germline V gene data show CDR1 as SQVTM and CDR2 as ANQGSEA. V lost 3 bases, J lost 6 bases, and 15 bases lay in between. This CDR3 region has 13 residues.

Sequenced material: blood. The sequence came from a man in his forties with Graves' ophthalmopathy. This chain connects TRBV29-1 to TRBJ2-7; TRBD2 might be the D (7 bases). CDR3 sequence reads: CSVEDAGASEQYF. DNA for the CDR3: TGCAGCGTTGAGGACGCGGGGGCGAGCGAGCAGTACTTC.